This TCR beta chain was sequenced in a study of CD4 T cells in relation to SARS-CoV-2 and coronaviruses. Turning to the study itself: Convalescent patients had median age roughly 37 years, range roughly 20 to 72.

Sorted naive or memory CD4+ cells met CEF peptides for 10 days. About this clone itself: Its specificity is not known.

The repertoire was sequenced with immunoSEQ multiplex PCR; TCRdb's copy has only in-frame clones and lacks some. This table has about 36,000 clones, roughly four fifths appearing once. The CDR3 has 13 residues. Germline CDR1 KGHDR, CDR2 SFDVKD. V was trimmed by 4 bases and J by 8 bases, leaving 13 bases between them. The receptor comes from an adult with COVID-19. Sequencing was done on a sample of naive CD4+ T cells from PBMCs, cultured in vitro. Subset meaning: naive CD4+ T cells isolated by negative enrichment. This rearrangement joins TRBV24-1 to TRBJ1-2; D gene uncertain. The DNA for the CDR3 is TGTGCCACCAGTGAGAGAGGGTCGTGGGGCTACACCTTC. Its translation: CATSERGSWGYTF.